This TCR beta chain was captured by sequencing in a study of T cells in Graves' hyperthyroidism and ophthalmopathy. Duration under 3 months, a NOSPECS grade of at least 4, and a Clinical Activity Score of at least 3 characterized the ophthalmopathy patients. PBMCs stemmed from less than 13 ml fresh peripheral blood. CDR3 length: 16 amino acids. Looked up from germline, CDR1 is SGHRS and CDR2 is YFSETQ. RNA transcripts were the template for amplifying TCR beta CDR3 regions. The HTBI set primed first-round TCR CDR3 RT-PCR. In TCRdb, the multiplex PCR reads were re-called with MiXCR into one record per CDR3 protein. The sample contains fewer than 750,000 distinct CDR3 sequences, about 14% of which appear only once. General observations from the study: Ophthalmopathy onset followed model prediction by a median about six months.

Notes on this clonotype: Its antigen is as yet unknown. A much larger clone differs from this one at a single base, so this may be a read error.

The chain uses TRBV5-1 and TRBJ1-6, with 7 bases aligning to TRBD1. This receptor was taken from a woman aged 45-65 years with Graves' ophthalmopathy. Specimen: blood. CDR3 in DNA: TGCGCCAGCAGCTTGGGAGGGGGGACAGCAGAATCACCCCCCCACTTT. This translates into CASSLGGGTAESPPHF.